Reported below is one T cell receptor (beta chain). Its antigen is unknown. These data are taken from a study of PD-1 blockade in classical Hodgkin lymphoma. Study-wide background: Patients were administered nivolumab (3 mg/kg intravenously) every 2 weeks.

The data were produced by immunoSEQ multiplex PCR, yet TCRdb's version contains in-frame clones alone and is incomplete. The repertoire consists of about 41,000 clones, with 65% to 80% occurring once and the leading ten covering 20% to 25%. Study conclusions and caveats: CD4+ TCR diversity rose significantly by C4D1, and CD8+ TCR diversity did not. Reports described newly diagnosed patients as having lower baseline TCR diversity than healthy donors.

The CDR3 loop spans 14 amino acids. Germline-derived CDR1 and CDR2 are SGDLS and YYNGEE. V lost 2 bases, J lost 8 bases, and 6 bases stayed unmatched. Every patient relapsed after autologous stem cell transplantation, and brentuximab vedotin exposure varied. The source of this sequence is a human donor with classical Hodgkin lymphoma. Sample: peripheral blood mononuclear cells (PBMCs), taken at baseline. The chain employs TRBV9 and TRBJ1-4; 7 nucleotides align to TRBD1. The CDR3 DNA is TGTGCCAGCAGCGTGCAGGGGGGCGGAGAAAAACTGTTTTTT. Its translation: CASSVQGGGEKLFF.